This T cell receptor (beta chain) was profiled in a study of blood T cell repertoires in COVID-19. Looking at the study overall: The study drew acute and convalescent COVID-19 samples from the United States, Italy and Spain. Sample material is recorded as cDNA or gDNA derived from T cells, B-cell-depleted T cells, or PBMCs.

CDR1 MGHRA and CDR2 YSYEKL come from the germline V gene. The CDR3 has 14 residues. V lost 4 bases and J lost 8, with 17 bases in between. Per the original data handling: Scientists estimated how many nucleated cells there were by amplifying reference gene primers. Measured with immunoSEQ multiplex PCR; TCRdb has only the in-frame clones, and not every one. V, J and clone size reflect that table, while D and trimming were determined from the DNA. This table has about 50,000 clones, approximately 86% appearing once. Sequenced sample: peripheral blood. The rearrangement joins TRBV4-1 to TRBJ1-2; the D gene is possibly TRBD1 (6 bases). The clonotype originates from a man aged 35-49 years with active COVID-19. CDR3 loop: CASSRKVDSEGYTF. The CDR3, as DNA: TGCGCCAGCAGCCGAAAAGTGGACAGTGAGGGCTACACCTTC.